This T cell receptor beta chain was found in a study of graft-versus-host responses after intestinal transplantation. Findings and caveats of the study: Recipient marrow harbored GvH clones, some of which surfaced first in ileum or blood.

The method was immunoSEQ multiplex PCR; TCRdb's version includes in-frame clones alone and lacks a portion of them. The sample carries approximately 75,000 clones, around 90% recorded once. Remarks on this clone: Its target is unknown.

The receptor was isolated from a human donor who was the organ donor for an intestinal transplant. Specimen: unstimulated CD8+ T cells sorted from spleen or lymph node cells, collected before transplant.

In DNA form, the CDR3 reads TGTGCCAGCAGCTTAGAAAGCTCTGGCACTGAAGCTTTCTTT. It translates to CASSLESSGTEAFF. J is TRBJ1-1 and V is TRBV7-6; the D is unclear. The germline V gene has CDR1 SGHVS and CDR2 FNYEAQ. The CDR3 contains 14 residues. V dropped 1 base and J dropped 4 bases, with 10 bases sitting between them. Full variable domain (remainder filled in from reference TRBV7-6 and TRBJ1-1): GAGVSQSPRYKVTKRGQDVALRCDPISGHVSLYWYRQALGQGPEFLTYFNYEAQQDKSGLPNDRFSAERPEGSISTLTIQRTEQRDSAMYRCASSLESSGTEAFFGQGTRLTVV.